This TCR beta chain is drawn from a study of cytomegalovirus exposure and HLA in healthy donors. Study-level results: Across donors, most TCRs were seen rarely, yet some public ones were widespread. Through in vitro validation, a few CMV-associated chains were shown to be specific for CMV antigens. Cytomegalovirus status was reportedly diagnosed by the classifier with high sensitivity and specificity. Associated with cytomegalovirus, according to the listing, were 150 to 200 TCR beta chains.

The table came from immunoSEQ multiplex PCR; TCRdb's copy has only in-frame clones and leaves some out. The data show more than 85,000 clones, with about 95% seen just once and around 0.85% held by the top ten. The length of the CDR3 is 11 residues. CDR1 DFQATT and CDR2 SNEGSKA come from the germline V gene (reference sequence). Trimming left V 1 base short and J 3 bases short, with 4 bases between. Remarks on this clone: The antigen is not known.

This sequence was found in a woman aged 18-29 years in good health and CMV-seronegative. The gene calls are TRBV20-1 and TRBJ2-7; D gene unclear. The specimen sequenced was PBMCs. CDR3 bases: TGCAGTGCTAGAGGGAGCTACGAGCAGTACTTC. This sequence encodes CSARGSYEQYF.